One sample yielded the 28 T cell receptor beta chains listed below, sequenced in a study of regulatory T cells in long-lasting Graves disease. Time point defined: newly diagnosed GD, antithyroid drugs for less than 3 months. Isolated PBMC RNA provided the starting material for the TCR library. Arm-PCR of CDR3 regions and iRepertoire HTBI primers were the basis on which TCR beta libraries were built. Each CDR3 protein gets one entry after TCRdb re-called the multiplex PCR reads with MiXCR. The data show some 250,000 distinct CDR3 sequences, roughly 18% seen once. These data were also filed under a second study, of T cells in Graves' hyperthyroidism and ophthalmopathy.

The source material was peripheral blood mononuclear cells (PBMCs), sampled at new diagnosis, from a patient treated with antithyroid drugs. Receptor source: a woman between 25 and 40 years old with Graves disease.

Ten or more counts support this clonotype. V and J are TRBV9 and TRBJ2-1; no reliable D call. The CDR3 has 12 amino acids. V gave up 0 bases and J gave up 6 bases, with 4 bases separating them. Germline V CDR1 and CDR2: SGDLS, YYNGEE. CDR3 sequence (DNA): TGTGCCAGCAGCGTAGAGGGCAATGAGCAGTTCTTC. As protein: CASSVEGNEQFF. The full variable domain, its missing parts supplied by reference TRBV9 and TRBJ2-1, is DSGVTQTPKHLITATGQRVTLRCSPRSGDLSVYWYQQSLDQGLQFLIQYYNGEERAKGNILERFSAQQFPDLHSELNLSSLELGDSALYFCASSVEGNEQFFGPGTRLTVL.

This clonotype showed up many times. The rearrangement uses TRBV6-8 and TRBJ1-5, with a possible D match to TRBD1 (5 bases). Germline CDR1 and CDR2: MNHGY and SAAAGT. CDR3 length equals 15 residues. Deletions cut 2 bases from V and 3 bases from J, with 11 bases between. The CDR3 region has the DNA TGTGCCAGCAGTTACCCGGGACCCCCCAATCAGCCCCAGCATTTT. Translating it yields CASSYPGPPNQPQHF.

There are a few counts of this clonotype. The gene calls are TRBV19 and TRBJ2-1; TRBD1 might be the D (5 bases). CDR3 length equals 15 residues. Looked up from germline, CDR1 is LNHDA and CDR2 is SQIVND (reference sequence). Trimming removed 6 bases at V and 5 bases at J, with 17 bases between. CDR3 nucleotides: TGTGCCAGTAGGCCCCGGACCAGGGAAGACAATGAGCAGTTCTTC. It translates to CASRPRTREDNEQFF.

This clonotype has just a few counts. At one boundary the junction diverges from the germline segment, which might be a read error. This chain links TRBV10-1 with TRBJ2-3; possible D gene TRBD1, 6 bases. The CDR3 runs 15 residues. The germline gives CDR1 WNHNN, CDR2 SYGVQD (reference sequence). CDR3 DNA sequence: TGCGGCAGCAGTGAGTCTGGGGGCGCAACAGATACGCAGTATTTT. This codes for CGSSESGGATDTQYF.

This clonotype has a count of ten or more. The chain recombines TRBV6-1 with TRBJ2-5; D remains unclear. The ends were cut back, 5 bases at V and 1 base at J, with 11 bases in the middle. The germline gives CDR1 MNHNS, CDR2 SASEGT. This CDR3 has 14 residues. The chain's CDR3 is CASSIALRQETQYF. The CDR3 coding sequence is TGTGCCAGCAGTATCGCGTTACGCCAAGAGACCCAGTACTTC.

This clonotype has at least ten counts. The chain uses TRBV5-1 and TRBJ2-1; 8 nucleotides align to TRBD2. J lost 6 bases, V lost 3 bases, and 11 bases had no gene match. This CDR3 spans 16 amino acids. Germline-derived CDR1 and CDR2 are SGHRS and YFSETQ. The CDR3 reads CASSSQTRGGLNEQFF. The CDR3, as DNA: TGCGCCAGCAGCTCCCAAACCCGGGGGGGACTCAATGAGCAGTTCTTC.

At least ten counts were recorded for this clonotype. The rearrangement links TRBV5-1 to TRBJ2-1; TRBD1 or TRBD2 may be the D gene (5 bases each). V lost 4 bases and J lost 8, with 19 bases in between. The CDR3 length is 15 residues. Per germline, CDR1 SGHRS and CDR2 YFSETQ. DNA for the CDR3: TGCGCCAGCAGCGCCGGGACCTCTGTGGGCGATGAGCAGTTCTTC. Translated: CASSAGTSVGDEQFF. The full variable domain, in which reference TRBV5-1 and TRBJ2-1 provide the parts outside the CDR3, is KAGVTQTPRYLIKTRGQQVTLSCSPISGHRSVSWYQQTPGQGLQFLFEYFSETQRNKGNFPGRFSGRQFSNSRSEMNVSTLELGDSALYLCASSAGTSVGDEQFFGPGTRLTVL.

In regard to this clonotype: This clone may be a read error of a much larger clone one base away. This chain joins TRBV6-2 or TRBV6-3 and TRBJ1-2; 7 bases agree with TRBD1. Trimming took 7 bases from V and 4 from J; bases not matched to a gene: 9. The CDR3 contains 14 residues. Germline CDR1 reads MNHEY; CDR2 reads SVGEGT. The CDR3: CASNDGTASYGYTF. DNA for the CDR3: TGTGCCAGCAACGACGGGACAGCTAGCTATGGCTACACCTTC.

DNA for the CDR3: TGTGCCAGCAGTAAGGAGACGTTCACCGGGGAGCTGTTTTTT. Residues: CASSKETFTGELFF. V gene TRBV6-4 combines with J gene TRBJ2-2; D remains unclear. V was trimmed by 5 bases and J by 4 bases, leaving 11 bases between them. Germline-derived CDR1 and CDR2 are MRHNA and SNTAGT. The CDR3 sequence is 14 residues long.

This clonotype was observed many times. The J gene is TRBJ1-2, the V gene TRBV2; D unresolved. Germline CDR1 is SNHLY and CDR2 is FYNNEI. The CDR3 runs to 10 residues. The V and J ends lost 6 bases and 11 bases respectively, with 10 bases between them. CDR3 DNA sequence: TGTGCCAGCAGGATCGGTGATTACACCTTC. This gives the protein CASRIGDYTF.

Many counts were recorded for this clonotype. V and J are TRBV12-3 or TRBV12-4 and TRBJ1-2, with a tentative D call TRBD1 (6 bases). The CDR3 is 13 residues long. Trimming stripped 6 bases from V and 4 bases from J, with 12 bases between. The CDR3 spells CASSPQGGYGYTF. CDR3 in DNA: TGTGCCAGCAGCCCACAGGGTGGCTATGGCTACACCTTC.

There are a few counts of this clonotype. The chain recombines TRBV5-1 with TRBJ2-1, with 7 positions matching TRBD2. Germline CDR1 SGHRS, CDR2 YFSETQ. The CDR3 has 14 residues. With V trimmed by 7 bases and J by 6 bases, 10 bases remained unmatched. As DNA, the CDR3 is TGCGCCAGCGGACTGTCGGGAGGCAGCAATGAGCAGTTCTTC. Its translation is CASGLSGGSNEQFF.

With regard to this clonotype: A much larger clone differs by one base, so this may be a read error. CDR3 residues: CASSLGLAGGLRPCEQYF. The CDR3 nucleotides are TGTGCCAGCAGCTTGGGACTAGCGGGGGGCCTACGACCCTGCGAGCAGTACTTC. The J gene is TRBJ2-7, the V gene TRBV5-1; 15 nucleotides agree with TRBD2. This CDR3 has 18 amino acids. Per germline, CDR1 SGHRS and CDR2 YFSETQ.

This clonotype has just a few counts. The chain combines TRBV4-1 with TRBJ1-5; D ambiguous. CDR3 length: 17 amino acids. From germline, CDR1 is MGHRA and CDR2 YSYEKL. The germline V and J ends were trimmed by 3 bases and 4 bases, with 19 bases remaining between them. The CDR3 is CASSHNLIGPANQPQHF. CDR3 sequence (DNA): TGCGCCAGCAGCCACAACCTAATCGGACCGGCAAATCAGCCCCAGCATTTT.

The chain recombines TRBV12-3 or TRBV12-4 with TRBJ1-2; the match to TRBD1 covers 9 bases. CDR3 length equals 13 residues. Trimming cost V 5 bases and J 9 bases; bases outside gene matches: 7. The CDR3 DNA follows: TGTGCCAGCAGTCTACGGACAGGGGCCAGCTACACCTTC. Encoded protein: CASSLRTGASYTF.

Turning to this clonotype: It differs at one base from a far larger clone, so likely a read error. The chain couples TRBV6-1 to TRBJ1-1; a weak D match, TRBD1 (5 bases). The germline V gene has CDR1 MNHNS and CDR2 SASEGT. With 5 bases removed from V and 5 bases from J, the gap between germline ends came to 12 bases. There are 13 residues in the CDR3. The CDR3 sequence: CASSHSEGTEAFF. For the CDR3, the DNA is TGTGCCAGCAGTCACTCAGAGGGGACTGAAGCTTTCTTT.

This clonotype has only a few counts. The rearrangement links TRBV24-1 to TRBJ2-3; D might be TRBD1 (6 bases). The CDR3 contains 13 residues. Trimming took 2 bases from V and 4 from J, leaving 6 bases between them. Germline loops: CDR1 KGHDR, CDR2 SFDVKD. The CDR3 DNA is TGTGCCACCAGTGATTACAGGGCAGATACGCAGTATTTT. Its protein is CATSDYRADTQYF.

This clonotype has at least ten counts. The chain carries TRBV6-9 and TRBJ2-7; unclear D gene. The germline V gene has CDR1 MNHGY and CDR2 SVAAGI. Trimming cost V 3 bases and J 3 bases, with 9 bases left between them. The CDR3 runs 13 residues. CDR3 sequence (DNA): TGTGCCAGCAGTTACCCGTCAGTCTACGAGCAGTACTTC. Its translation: CASSYPSVYEQYF.

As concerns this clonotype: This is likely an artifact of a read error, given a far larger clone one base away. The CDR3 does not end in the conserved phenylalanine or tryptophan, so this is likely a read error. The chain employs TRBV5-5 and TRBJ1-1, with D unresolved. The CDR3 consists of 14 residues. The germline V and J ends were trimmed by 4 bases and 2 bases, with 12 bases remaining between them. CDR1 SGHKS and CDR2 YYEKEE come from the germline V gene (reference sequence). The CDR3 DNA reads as TGTGCCAGCAGCCTCTCAGGAGCTAACACTGAAGCTTTCCTT. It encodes CASSLSGANTEAFL.

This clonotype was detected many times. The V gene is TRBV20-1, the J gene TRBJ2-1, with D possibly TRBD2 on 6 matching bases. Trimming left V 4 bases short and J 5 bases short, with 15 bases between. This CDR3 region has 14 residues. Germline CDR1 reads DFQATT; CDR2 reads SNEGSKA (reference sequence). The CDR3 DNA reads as TGCAGTGCTACAGTCGGGGGTAGGAACAATGAGCAGTTCTTC. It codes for CSATVGGRNNEQFF.

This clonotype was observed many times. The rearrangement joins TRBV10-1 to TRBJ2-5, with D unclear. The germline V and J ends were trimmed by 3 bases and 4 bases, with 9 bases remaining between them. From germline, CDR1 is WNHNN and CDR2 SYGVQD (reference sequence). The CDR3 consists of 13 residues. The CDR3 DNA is TGCGCCAGCAGTGAAGATCTATTAGAGACCCAGTACTTC. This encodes CASSEDLLETQYF.

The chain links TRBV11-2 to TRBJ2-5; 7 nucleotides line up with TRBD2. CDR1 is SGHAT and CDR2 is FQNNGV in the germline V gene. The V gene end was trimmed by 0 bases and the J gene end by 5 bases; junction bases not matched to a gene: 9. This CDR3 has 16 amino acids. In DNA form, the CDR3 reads TGTGCCAGCAGCTTAGATCTTGCGGGAGTAGATGAGACCCAGTACTTC. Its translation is CASSLDLAGVDETQYF.

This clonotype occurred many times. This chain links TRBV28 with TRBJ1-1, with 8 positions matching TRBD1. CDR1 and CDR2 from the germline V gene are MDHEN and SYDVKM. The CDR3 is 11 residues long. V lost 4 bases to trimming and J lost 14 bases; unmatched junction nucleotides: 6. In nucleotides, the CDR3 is TGTGCCAGCAGTTACCGGACAGGGCCATTCTTT. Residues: CASSYRTGPFF.

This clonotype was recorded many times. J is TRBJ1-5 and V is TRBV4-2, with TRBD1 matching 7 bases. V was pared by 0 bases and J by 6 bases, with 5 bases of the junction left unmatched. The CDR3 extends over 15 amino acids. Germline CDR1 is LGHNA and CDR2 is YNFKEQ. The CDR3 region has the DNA TGTGCCAGCAGCCAAGAACAGGGGCTGATTCAGCCCCAGCATTTT. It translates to CASSQEQGLIQPQHF.

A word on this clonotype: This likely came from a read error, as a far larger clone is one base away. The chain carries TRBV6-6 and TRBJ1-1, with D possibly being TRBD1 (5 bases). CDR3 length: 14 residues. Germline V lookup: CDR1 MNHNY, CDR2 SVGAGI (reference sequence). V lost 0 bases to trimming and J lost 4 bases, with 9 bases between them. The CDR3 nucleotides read TGTGCCAGCAGTTACTCGGGGGGGAGCACTGAAGCTTTCTTT. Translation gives CASSYSGGSTEAFF.

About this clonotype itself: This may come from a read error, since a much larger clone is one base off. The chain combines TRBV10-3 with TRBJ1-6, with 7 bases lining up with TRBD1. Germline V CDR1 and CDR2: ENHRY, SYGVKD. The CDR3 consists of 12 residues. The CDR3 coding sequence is TGTACCATCAGAGGGGGCGACTCACCCCTCCACTTT. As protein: CTIRGGDSPLHF.

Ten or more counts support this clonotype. CDR3 sequence: CASSSRPSTEAFF. CDR3 DNA sequence: TGTGCCAGCAGTTCCAGACCGTCCACTGAAGCTTTCTTT. The chain is built from TRBV6-5 and TRBJ1-1; no clear D. CDR1 is MNHEY, CDR2 SVGAGI, per germline. Trimming took off 4 bases at V and 4 bases at J, with 10 bases between the two ends. The CDR3 is 13 residues long.

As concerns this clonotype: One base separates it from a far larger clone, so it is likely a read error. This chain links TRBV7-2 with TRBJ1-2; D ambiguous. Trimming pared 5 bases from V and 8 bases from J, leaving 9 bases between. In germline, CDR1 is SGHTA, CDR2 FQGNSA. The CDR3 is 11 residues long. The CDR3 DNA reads TGTGCCAGCAGCCGCCTCAGGGGCTACACCTTC. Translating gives CASSRLRGYTF. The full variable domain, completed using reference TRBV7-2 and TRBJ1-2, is GAGVSQSPSNKVTEKGKDVELRCDPISGHTALYWYRQSLGQGLEFLIYFQGNSAPDKSGLPSDRFSAERTGGSVSTLTIQRTQQEDSAVYLCASSRLRGYTFGSGTRLTVV.